The sample holds a few counts of the clone carrying this T cell receptor (beta chain). Its antigen is as yet unknown. This specimen comes from a study of identical twins. Study observations and caveats: Insertions ran lower in abundant cord blood beta clonotypes, though not in memory repertoires. Among out-of-frame alpha sequences shared by twins, low generation probability occurred in excess. One should note that invariant MAIT and iNKT cells could partly confound zero-insertion analyses. The study based its conclusions on cross-sectional statistical analysis and did not follow the same donors.

This CDR3 has 12 amino acids. Trimming stripped 8 bases from V and 0 bases from J, with 6 bases between. TCRdb used MiXCR to reprocess the 5' RACE reads, holding one entry per CDR3 protein. The table includes fewer than 450,000 distinct CDR3 sequences, about 9% detected once. This chain joins TRBV12-3 or TRBV12-4 and TRBJ2-3, with unresolved D. The source material was naive T cells sorted from blood. The receptor comes from a woman aged 50 to 60 in good health. The DNA for the CDR3 is TGTGCCAGCGGGTTCAGCACAGATACGCAGTATTTT. Residues: CASGFSTDTQYF.